This T cell receptor beta chain was sequenced during a study of CD8 T cells in Susac syndrome. Study findings and constraints: The number of individuals included in the study's TCR sequencing and HLA analysis was acknowledged as relatively small.

RNA totalling about 0.45 to 1 ug underwent reverse transcription with random hexamers. The authors amplified TCR beta CDR3 across 54 Vbeta and 13 Jbeta using immunoSEQ multiplex PCR. A single record per CDR3 protein comes from TCRdb applying MiXCR to the immunoSEQ multiplex PCR reads. The data show 210,000 or so distinct CDR3 sequences, about 93% seen once. In regard to this clonotype: What it binds is unknown.

In blood CD8+ and CD4+ T cells, TCR beta underwent sequencing. Negative isolation was used for CD8+ and CD4+ T cells and FACS enrichment for TEMRA cells. Germline loops: CDR1 SNHLY, CDR2 FYNNEI. J lost 3 bases, V lost 0 bases, and 7 bases had no gene match. The CDR3 runs 16 residues. The chain links TRBV2 to TRBJ2-5, with 7 bases matching TRBD2. The sequence was collected from a human donor with multiple sclerosis. Sample: CD8+ T cells from PBMCs. The CDR3: CASSEALGLAEETQYF. CDR3 bases: TGTGCCAGCAGTGAAGCGCTTGGGCTAGCGGAAGAGACCCAGTACTTC. Full variable domain (outside the CDR3, taken from reference TRBV2 and TRBJ2-5): EPEVTQTPSHQVTQMGQEVILRCVPISNHLYFYWYRQILGQKVEFLVSFYNNEISEKSEIFDDQFSVERPDGSNFTLKIRSTKLEDSAMYFCASSEALGLAEETQYFGPGTRLLVL.